The text below deals with one T cell receptor beta chain. Patients in Seattle were enrolled during active infection, then followed longitudinally. Methods used by the authors: Amplification of reference gene primers was used by the study to estimate nucleated cell counts. Assay used: immunoSEQ multiplex PCR; TCRdb lists only in-frame clones, some missing. D and trimming come from the DNA, and the V and J calls and clone size come from that table. Of 250,000 to 300,000 clones listed, almost 90% were seen once; the top ten hold approximately 10%. This specimen comes from a study of blood T cell repertoires in COVID-19. Study details: Samples came from the United States, Italy and Spain, spanning acute and convalescent COVID-19. T cells, B-cell-depleted T cells, or PBMCs provided the cDNA or gDNA that served as material.

Germline V gives CDR1 MGHRA, CDR2 YSYEKL. The CDR3 spans 17 residues. V was cut by 7 bases and J by 8 bases, with 26 bases left in between. This receptor was identified in a woman aged 30 to 39 with COVID-19, enrolled during active disease. The chain employs TRBV4-1 and TRBJ1-4, with D possibly matching TRBD1 (6 bases). Material: peripheral blood. CDR3 loop: CASTSPLLQQGGEKLFF. CDR3 bases: TGCGCCAGCACTTCTCCTCTCTTACAACAGGGCGGGGAAAAACTGTTTTTT.